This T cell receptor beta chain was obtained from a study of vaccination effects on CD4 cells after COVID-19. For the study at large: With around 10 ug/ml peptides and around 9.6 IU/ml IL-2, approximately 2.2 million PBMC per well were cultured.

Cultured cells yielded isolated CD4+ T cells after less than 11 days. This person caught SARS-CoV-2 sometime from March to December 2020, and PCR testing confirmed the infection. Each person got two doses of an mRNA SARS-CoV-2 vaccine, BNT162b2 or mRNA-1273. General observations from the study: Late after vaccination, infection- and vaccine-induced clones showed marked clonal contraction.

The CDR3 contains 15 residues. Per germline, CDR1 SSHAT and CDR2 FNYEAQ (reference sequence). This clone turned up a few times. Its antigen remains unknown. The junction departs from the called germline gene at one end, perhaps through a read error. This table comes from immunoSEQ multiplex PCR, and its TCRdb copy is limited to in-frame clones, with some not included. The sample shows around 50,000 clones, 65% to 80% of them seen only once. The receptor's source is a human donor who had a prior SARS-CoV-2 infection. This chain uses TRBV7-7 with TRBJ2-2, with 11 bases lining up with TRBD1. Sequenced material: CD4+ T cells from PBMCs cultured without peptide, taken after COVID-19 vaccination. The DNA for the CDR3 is TGTGCTAGCAGCCCTAGGACAGGGGGCGGCGGGGAGCTGTTTTTT. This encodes CASSPRTGGGGELFF.